Below, 9 T cell receptor beta chains from the same sample are listed, as sequenced in a study of blood T cells in healthy people across ages (dated by TCRdb to the mid-2010s). The library relied on 5' RACE. For sequencing, an Illumina HiSeq 2500 was employed. A second PCR of roughly 7 to 11 cycles was performed with a sample-barcoded 5' primer and a J-beta primer mix. The raw public reads went through TCRdb reprocessing: fastp at Q25, MiXCR clone calling, in-frame beta chains kept. Rows with a matching CDR3 protein are joined into one entry that keeps the most common DNA and genes. In this sample the table shows 1.5 million to 2 million distinct CDR3 sequences, 25% to 30% of which occur a single time. About 8% of the sample is taken by the ten largest. Material: blood. These receptors were obtained from a woman aged 30 to 39 in good health.

The chain employs TRBV20-1 and TRBJ1-2, with TRBD1 identical over 7 bases. The V gene end was trimmed by 5 bases and the J gene end by 0 bases; junction bases not matched to a gene: 12. This CDR3 has 16 amino acids. Looked up from germline, CDR1 is DFQATT and CDR2 is SNEGSKA (reference sequence). The CDR3 bases are TGCAGTGCTCCCCTTATGGACAGGCGCCCTAACTATGGCTACACCTTC. Amino acid sequence: CSAPLMDRRPNYGYTF.

This chain joins TRBV7-9 and TRBJ2-1, with TRBD2 matching over 10 bases. This CDR3 is built from 17 residues. The V gene's germline CDR1 is SEHNR and CDR2 FQNEAQ (reference sequence). V was pared by 4 bases and J by 4 bases, with 10 bases of the junction left unmatched. The CDR3 DNA reads as TGTGCCAGCAGCTCCCCCGCGTCGACTAGCGGGTACAATGAGCAGTTCTTC. It codes for CASSSPASTSGYNEQFF.

The rearrangement links TRBV6-1 to TRBJ2-5, with D possibly being TRBD1 (6 bases). Germline CDR1 reads MNHNS; CDR2 reads SASEGT. V was pared by 4 bases and J by 3 bases, with 15 bases between. The CDR3 sequence is 15 residues long. The CDR3 is CASSGARDIKETQYF. The CDR3 DNA reads as TGTGCCAGCAGTGGAGCCCGGGACATTAAAGAGACCCAGTACTTC.

The chain carries TRBV29-1 and TRBJ2-3; D is uncertain. Trimming shortened V by 5 bases and J by 10 bases, and 16 bases separated the two germline ends. The CDR3 sequence is 12 residues long. Per the germline V gene, CDR1 is SQVTM and CDR2 is ANQGSEA. Written as DNA, the CDR3 is TGCAGCGTTTGGACCCCTGCAAATCCGCAGTATTTT. Residues: CSVWTPANPQYF.

This clonotype was observed at least ten times. The chain is built from TRBV20-1 and TRBJ2-1; tentatively, D is TRBD1 or TRBD2 (6 bases each). The germline CDR1 and CDR2 sequences are DFQATT and SNEGSKA (reference sequence). V lost 6 bases and J 4 bases, leaving 16 bases between the germline ends. CDR3 length equals 14 residues. CDR3 region: CSASLGGNYNEQFF. Written as DNA, the CDR3 is TGCAGTGCCTCTTTAGGGGGGAATTACAATGAGCAGTTCTTC.

Only a few counts were recorded for this clonotype. The genes are TRBV20-1 and TRBJ2-3; D ambiguous. In germline, CDR1 is DFQATT, CDR2 SNEGSKA (reference sequence). This CDR3 has 13 amino acids. V lost 6 bases to trimming and J lost 1 base, with 11 bases between them. Written as DNA, the CDR3 is TGCAGTGCCGCCTCCGGACGCACAGATACGCAGTATTTT. This sequence encodes CSAASGRTDTQYF.

This clonotype was seen a handful of times. This chain uses TRBV7-2 with TRBJ2-1; no reliable D call. The CDR3 consists of 16 residues. CDR1 and CDR2 from the germline V gene are SGHTA and FQGNSA. Trimming pared 7 bases from V and 1 base from J, leaving 17 bases between. CDR3 DNA sequence: TGTGCCAGCAAAGCTTACGGTTCAAGGTCCTACAATGAGCAGTTCTTC. This gives the protein CASKAYGSRSYNEQFF.

The chain combines TRBV5-1 with TRBJ2-3; 9 bases align to TRBD2. The V gene end was trimmed by 5 bases and the J gene end by 6 bases; junction bases not matched to a gene: 10. The germline V gene encodes CDR1 SGHRS and CDR2 YFSETQ. This CDR3 is 15 amino acids long. The CDR3 loop is CASRLSGTSRDTQYF. In DNA form, the CDR3 reads TGCGCCAGCAGATTGTCCGGGACTAGCCGGGATACGCAGTATTTT.

A note on this clonotype: Germline is not matched at one junction end, which may reflect a read error. The chain is built from TRBV20-1 and TRBJ2-1; 7 bases are shared with TRBD2. CDR1 and CDR2 (germline): DFQATT, SNEGSKA (reference sequence). The CDR3 spans 11 residues. CDR3 coding DNA: TGTGCTGGGGGGGGGACTAATGAGCAGTTCTTC. Translation: CAGGGTNEQFF.